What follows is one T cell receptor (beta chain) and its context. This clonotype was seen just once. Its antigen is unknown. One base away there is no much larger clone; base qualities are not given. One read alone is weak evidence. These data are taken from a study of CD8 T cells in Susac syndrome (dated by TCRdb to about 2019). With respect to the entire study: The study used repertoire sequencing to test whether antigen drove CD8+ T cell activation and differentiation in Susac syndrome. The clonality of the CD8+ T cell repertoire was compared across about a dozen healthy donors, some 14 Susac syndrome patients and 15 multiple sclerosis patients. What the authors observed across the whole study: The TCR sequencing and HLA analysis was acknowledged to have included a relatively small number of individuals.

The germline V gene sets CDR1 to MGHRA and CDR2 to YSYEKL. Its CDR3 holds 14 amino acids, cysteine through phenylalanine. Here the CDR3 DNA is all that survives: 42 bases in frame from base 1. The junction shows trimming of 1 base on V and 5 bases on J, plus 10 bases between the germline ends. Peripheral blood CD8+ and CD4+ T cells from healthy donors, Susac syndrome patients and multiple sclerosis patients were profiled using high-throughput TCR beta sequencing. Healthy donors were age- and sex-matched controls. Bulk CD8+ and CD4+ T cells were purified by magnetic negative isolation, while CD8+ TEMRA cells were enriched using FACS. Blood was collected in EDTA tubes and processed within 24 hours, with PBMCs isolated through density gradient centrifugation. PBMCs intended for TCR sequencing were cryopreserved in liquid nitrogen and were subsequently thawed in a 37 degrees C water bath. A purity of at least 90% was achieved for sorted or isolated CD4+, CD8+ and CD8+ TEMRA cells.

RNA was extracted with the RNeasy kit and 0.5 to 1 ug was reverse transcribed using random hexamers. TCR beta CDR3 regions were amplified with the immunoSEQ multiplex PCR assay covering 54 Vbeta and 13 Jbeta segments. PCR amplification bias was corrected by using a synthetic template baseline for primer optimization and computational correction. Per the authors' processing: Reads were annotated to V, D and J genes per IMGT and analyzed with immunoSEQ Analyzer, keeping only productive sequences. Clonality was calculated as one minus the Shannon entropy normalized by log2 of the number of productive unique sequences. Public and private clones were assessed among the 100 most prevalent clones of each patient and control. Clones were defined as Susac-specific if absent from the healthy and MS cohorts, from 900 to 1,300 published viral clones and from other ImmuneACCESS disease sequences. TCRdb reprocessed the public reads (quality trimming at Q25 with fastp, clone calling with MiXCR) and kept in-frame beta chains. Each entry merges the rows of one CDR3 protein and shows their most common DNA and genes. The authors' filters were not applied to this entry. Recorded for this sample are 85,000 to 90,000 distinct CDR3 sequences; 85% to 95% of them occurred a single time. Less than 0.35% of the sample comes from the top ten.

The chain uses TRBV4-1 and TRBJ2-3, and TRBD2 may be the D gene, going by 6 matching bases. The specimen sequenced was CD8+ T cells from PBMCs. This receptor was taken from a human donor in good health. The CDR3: CASSQVQAGDTQYF. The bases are TGCGCCAGCAGCCAAGTTCAAGCGGGAGATACGCAGTATTTT.